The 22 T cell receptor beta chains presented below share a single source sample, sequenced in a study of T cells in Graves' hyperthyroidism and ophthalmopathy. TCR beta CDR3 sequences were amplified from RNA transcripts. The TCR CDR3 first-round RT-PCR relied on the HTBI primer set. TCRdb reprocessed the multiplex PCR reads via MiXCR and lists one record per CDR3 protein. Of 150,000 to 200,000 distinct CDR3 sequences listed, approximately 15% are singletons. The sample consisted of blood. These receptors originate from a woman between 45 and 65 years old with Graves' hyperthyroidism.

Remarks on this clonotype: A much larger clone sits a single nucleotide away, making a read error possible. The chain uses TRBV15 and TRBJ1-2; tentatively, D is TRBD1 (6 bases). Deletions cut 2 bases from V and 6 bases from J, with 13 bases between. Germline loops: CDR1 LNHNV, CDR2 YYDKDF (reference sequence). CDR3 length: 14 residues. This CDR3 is CATSRWTVLDGYTF. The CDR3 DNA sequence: TGTGCCACCAGCAGATGGACAGTTTTGGATGGCTACACCTTC.

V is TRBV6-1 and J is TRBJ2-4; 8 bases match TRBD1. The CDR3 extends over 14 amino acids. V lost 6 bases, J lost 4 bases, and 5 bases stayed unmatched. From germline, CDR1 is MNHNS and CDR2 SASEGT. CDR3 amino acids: CASRRTGRKNIQYF. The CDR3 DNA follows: TGTGCCAGCAGAAGGACAGGGAGGAAAAACATTCAGTACTTC.

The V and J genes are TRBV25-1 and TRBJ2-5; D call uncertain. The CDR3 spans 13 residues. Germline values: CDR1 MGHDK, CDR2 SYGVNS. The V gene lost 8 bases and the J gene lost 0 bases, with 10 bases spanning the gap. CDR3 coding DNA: TGTGCCAGCGGTAGTGGGTACCAAGAGACCCAGTACTTC. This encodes CASGSGYQETQYF.

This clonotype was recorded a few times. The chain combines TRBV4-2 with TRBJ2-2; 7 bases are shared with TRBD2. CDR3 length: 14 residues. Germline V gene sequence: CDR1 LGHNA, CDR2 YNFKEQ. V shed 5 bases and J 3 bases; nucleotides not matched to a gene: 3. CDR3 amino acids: CASSGLEDTGELFF. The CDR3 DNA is TGTGCCAGCAGCGGACTAGAGGACACCGGGGAGCTGTTTTTT.

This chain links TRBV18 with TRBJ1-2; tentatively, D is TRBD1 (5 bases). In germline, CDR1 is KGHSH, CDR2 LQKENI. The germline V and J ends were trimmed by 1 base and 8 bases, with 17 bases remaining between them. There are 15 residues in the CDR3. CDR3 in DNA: TGTGCCAGCTCACCACTTAGAGGGGAAGAGAAGGGCTACACCTTC. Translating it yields CASSPLRGEEKGYTF.

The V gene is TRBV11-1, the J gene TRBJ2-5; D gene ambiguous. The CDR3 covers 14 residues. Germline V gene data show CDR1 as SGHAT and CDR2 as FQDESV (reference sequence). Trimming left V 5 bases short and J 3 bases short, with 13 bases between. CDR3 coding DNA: TGTGCCAGCAGCCTCCGCCCAGTTAAAGAGACCCAGTACTTC. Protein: CASSLRPVKETQYF.

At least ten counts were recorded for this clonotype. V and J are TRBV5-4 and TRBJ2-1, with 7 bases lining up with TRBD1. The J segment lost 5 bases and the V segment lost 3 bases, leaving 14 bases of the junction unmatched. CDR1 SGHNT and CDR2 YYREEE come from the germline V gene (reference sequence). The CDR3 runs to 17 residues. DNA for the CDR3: TGTGCCAGCAGCTCGCTAATTGGAGGACAGGCTGACAATGAGCAGTTCTTC. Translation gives CASSSLIGGQADNEQFF.

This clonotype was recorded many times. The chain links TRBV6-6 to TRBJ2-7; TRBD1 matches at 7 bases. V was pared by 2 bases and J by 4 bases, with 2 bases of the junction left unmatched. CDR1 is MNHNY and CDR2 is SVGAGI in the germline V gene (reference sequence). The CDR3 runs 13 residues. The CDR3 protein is CASSYLDRYEQYF. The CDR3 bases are TGTGCCAGCAGTTACCTGGACAGGTACGAGCAGTACTTC.

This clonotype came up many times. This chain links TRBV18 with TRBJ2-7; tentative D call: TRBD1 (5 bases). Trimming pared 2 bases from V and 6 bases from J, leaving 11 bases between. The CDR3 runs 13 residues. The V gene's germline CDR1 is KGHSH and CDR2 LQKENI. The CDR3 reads CASSPGAALEQYF. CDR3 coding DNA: TGTGCCAGCTCACCAGGGGCCGCGCTCGAGCAGTACTTC.

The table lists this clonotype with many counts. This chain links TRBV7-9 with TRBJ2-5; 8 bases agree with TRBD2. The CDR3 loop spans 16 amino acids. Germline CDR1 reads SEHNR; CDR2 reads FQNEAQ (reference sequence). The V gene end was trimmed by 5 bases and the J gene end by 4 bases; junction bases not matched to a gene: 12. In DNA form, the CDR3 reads TGTGCCAGCAGCCGACCCGGGGGGGTCTCGGGAGAGACCCAGTACTTC. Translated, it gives CASSRPGGVSGETQYF.

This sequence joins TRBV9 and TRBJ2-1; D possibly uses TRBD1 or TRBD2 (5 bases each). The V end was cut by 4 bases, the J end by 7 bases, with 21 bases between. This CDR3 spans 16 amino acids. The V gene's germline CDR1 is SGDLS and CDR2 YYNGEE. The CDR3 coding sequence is TGTGCCAGCAGCCGAGGGGACGCAGGGCTTTGGAATGAGCAGTTCTTC. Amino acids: CASSRGDAGLWNEQFF.

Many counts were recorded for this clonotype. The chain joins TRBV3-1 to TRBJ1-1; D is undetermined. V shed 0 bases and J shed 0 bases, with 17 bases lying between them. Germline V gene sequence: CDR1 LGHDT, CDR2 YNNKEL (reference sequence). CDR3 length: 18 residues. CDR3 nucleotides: TGTGCCAGCAGCCAAGAATGGAGGTTTGGCAGTTTGAACACTGAAGCTTTCTTT. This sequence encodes CASSQEWRFGSLNTEAFF.

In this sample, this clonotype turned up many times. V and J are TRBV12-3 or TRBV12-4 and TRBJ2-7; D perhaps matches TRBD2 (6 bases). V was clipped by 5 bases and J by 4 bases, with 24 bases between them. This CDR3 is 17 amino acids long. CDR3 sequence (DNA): TGTGCCAGCAGTCCGCCGACCGGGACTCCAATACCTTACGAGCAGTACTTC. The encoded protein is CASSPPTGTPIPYEQYF.

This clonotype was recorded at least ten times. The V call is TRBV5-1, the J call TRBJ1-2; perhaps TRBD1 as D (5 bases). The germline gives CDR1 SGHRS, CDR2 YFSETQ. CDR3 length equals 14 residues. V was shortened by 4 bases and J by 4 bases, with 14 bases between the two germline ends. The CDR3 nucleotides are TGCGCCAGCAGCGACCTCCAGGGAATCTATGGCTACACCTTC. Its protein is CASSDLQGIYGYTF.

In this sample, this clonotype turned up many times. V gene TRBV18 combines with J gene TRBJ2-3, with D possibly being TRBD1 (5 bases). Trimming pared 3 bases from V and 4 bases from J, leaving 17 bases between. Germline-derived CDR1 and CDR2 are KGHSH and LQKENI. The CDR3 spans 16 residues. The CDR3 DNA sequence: TGTGCCAGCTCACCGGTGGTGGCAGGGAACGCAGATACGCAGTATTTT. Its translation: CASSPVVAGNADTQYF. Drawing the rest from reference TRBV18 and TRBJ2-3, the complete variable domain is NAGVMQNPRHLVRRRGQEARLRCSPMKGHSHVYWYRQLPEEGLKFMVYLQKENIIDESGMPKERFSAEFPKEGPSILRIQQVVRGDSAAYFCASSPVVAGNADTQYFGPGTRLTVL.

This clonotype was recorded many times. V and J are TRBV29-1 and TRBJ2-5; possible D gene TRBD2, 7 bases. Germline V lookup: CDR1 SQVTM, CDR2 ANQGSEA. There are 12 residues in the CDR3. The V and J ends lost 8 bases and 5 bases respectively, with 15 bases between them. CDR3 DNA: TGCAGCTCCGGGGGGCCCAGGGAGACCCAGTACTTC. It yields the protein CSSGGPRETQYF.

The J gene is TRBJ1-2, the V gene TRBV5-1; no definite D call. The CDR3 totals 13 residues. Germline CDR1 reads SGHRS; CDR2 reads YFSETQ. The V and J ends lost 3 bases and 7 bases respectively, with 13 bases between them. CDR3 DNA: TGCGCCAGCAGCTCCTTTAACGAGGGTGGCTACACCTTC. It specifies CASSSFNEGGYTF.

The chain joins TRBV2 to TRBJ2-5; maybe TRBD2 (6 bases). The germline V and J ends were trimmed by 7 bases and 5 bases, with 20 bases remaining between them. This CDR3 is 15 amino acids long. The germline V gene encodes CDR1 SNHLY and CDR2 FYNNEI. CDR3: CASTGTADLGETQYF. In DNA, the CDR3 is TGTGCCAGCACCGGGACTGCAGACTTGGGGGAGACCCAGTACTTC.

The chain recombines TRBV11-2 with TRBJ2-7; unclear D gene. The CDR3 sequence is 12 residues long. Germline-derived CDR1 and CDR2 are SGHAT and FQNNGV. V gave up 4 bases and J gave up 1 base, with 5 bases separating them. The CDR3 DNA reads TGTGCCAGCAGCTCAAATTCCTACGAGCAGTACTTC. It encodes CASSSNSYEQYF.

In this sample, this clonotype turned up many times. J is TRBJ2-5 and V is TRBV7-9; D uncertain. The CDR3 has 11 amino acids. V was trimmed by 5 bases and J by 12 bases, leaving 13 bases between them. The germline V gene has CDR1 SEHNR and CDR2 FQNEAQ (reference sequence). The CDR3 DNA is TGTGCCAGCAGCCCGGACCCGGCGGAGTACTTC. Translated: CASSPDPAEYF. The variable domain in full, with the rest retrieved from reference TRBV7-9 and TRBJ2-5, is DTGVSQNPRHKITKRGQNVTFRCDPISEHNRLYWYRQTLGQGPEFLTYFQNEAQLEKSRLLSDRFSAERPKGSFSTLEIQRTEQGDSAMYLCASSPDPAEYFGPGTRLLVL.

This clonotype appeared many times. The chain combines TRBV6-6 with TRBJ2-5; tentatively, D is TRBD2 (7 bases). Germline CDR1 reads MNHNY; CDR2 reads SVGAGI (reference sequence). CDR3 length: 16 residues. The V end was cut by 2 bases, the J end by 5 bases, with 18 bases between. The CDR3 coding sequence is TGTGCCAGCAGTTACGGGGGGGGCCTCAGGCTGGAGACCCAGTACTTC. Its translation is CASSYGGGLRLETQYF.

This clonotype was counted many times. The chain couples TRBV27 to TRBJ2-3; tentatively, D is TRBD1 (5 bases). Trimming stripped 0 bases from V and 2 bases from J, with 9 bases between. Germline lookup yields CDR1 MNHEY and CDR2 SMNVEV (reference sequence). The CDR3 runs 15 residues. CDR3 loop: CASSLSMGLTDTQYF. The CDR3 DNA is TGTGCCAGCAGTTTATCCATGGGGCTCACAGATACGCAGTATTTT.